Listed here are 22 T cell receptor beta chains from one sample, sequenced in a study of blood T cell repertoires in COVID-19. Method: immunoSEQ multiplex PCR; TCRdb's copy keeps in-frame clones and lacks some. Altogether roughly 200,000 clones are present, 85% being singletons, with the ten largest covering more than 5.5%. Sequencing input: PBMCs or T cells enriched from blood (not recorded which). These receptor sequences come from a man aged 35 to 55 who had recovered from COVID-19.

The gene calls are TRBV27 and TRBJ2-7, with 7 bases aligning to TRBD1. Trimming cost V 3 bases and J 5 bases; bases outside gene matches: 4. The CDR3 is 13 amino acids. Germline assignment: CDR1 MNHEY and CDR2 SMNVEV (reference sequence). The CDR3 here is CASSFLGTDEQYF. CDR3 nucleotides: TGTGCCAGCAGTTTTCTGGGGACAGACGAGCAGTACTTC.

The chain carries TRBV5-4 and TRBJ2-1; TRBD1 matches 10 bases. From germline, CDR1 is SGHNT and CDR2 YYREEE (reference sequence). The CDR3 is 15 amino acids. The junction had 11 bases not matched to a gene; V was cut back by 5 bases and J by 9 bases. CDR3 nucleotide sequence: TGTGCCAGCAGAACAAGGACAGGGGGTCCCATTGAGCAGTTCTTC. Translation gives CASRTRTGGPIEQFF. Together with reference TRBV5-4 and TRBJ2-1, the CDR3 gives the full variable domain: ETGVTQSPTHLIKTRGQQVTLRCSSQSGHNTVSWYQQALGQGPQFIFQYYREEENGRGNFPPRFSGLQFPNYSSELNVNALELDDSALYLCASRTRTGGPIEQFFGPGTRLTVL.

This rearrangement joins TRBV6-6 to TRBJ1-2; the D gene is possibly TRBD1 (5 bases). The CDR3 runs to 13 residues. V lost 0 bases, J lost 6 bases, and 8 bases lay in between. CDR1 MNHNY and CDR2 SVGAGI come from the germline V gene (reference sequence). The CDR3 loop is CASSYSIRDGYTF. For the CDR3, the DNA is TGTGCCAGCAGTTACTCGATCAGGGATGGCTACACCTTC.

V usage is TRBV25-1 and J usage is TRBJ1-1; D is unclear. This CDR3 region has 13 residues. Trimming stripped 8 bases from V and 4 bases from J, with 14 bases between. In germline, CDR1 is MGHDK, CDR2 SYGVNS. CDR3 nucleotide sequence: TGTGCCAGCTGTGGTCTAACGGGCACTGAAGCTTTCTTT. Translated, it gives CASCGLTGTEAFF.

V and J are TRBV5-1 and TRBJ2-3; D may be TRBD2 (6 bases). Germline V gives CDR1 SGHRS, CDR2 YFSETQ. CDR3 length equals 13 residues. Trimming left V 6 bases short and J 4 bases short, with 12 bases between. This CDR3 is CASTFGGADTQYF. As DNA, the CDR3 is TGCGCCAGCACTTTCGGGGGTGCAGATACGCAGTATTTT. Filled out from reference TRBV5-1 and TRBJ2-3, the complete variable domain reads KAGVTQTPRYLIKTRGQQVTLSCSPISGHRSVSWYQQTPGQGLQFLFEYFSETQRNKGNFPGRFSGRQFSNSRSEMNVSTLELGDSALYLCASTFGGADTQYFGPGTRLTVL.

In this sample, this clone turned up once. V usage is TRBV6-2 or TRBV6-3 and J usage is TRBJ1-2; 11 bases are a match to TRBD1. After removal of 4 bases from V and 4 bases from J, the junction contained 5 bases not matched to a gene. The CDR3 consists of 15 residues. CDR1 is MNHEY, CDR2 SVGEGT, per germline. CDR3 sequence reads: CASSSRDRGAYGYTF. The DNA of the CDR3 is TGTGCCAGCAGTTCCCGGGACAGGGGGGCCTATGGCTACACCTTC.

The chain is built from TRBV7-9 and TRBJ2-3, with 10 bases aligning to TRBD2. The V gene end was trimmed by 3 bases and the J gene end by 2 bases; junction bases not matched to a gene: 8. The CDR3 is made up of 17 amino acids. Germline V gives CDR1 SEHNR, CDR2 FQNEAQ (reference sequence). The CDR3 spells CASSFSLAGELTDTQYF. CDR3 coding DNA: TGTGCCAGCAGCTTTAGCCTAGCGGGGGAACTCACAGATACGCAGTATTTT.

There are a few counts of this clone. V and J are TRBV6-5 and TRBJ1-2; perhaps TRBD1 as D (5 bases). V was clipped by 0 bases and J by 5 bases, with 16 bases between them. This CDR3 comprises 16 residues. Germline V gene lookup returns CDR1 MNHEY and CDR2 SVGAGI. CDR3 amino acids: CASSYSILQEGYGYTF. The CDR3, as DNA: TGTGCCAGCAGTTACTCGATCCTACAGGAGGGGTATGGCTACACCTTC.

The chain is built from TRBV7-9 and TRBJ2-3; TRBD1 is a possible D gene (6 bases). The CDR3 sequence is 17 residues long. Germline CDR1 reads SEHNR; CDR2 reads FQNEAQ (reference sequence). V was trimmed by 0 bases and J by 0 bases, leaving 13 bases between them. This CDR3 reads CASSLASRGYSTDTQYF. The CDR3, as DNA: TGTGCCAGCAGCTTAGCTTCCAGGGGATATAGCACAGATACGCAGTATTTT.

The rearrangement links TRBV29-1 to TRBJ2-3, with D possibly matching TRBD2 (6 bases). The CDR3 has 14 amino acids. Germline CDR1 reads SQVTM; CDR2 reads ANQGSEA. Trimming left V 1 base short and J 3 bases short, with 11 bases between. The CDR3 loop is CSVEGGEVTDTQYF. CDR3 in DNA: TGCAGCGTTGAAGGTGGGGAGGTGACAGATACGCAGTATTTT.

The gene calls are TRBV2 and TRBJ1-2; maybe TRBD1 (5 bases). The CDR3 covers 16 residues. In germline, CDR1 is SNHLY, CDR2 FYNNEI. The V gene lost 4 bases and the J gene lost 4 bases, with 19 bases spanning the gap. In nucleotides, the CDR3 is TGTGCCAGCAGTGTCCCGACGGGGGGGAGTACCTATGGCTACACCTTC. It codes for CASSVPTGGSTYGYTF.

This rearrangement joins TRBV28 to TRBJ1-5; the D gene is possibly TRBD1 (6 bases). The CDR3 totals 12 residues. Per the germline V gene, CDR1 is MDHEN and CDR2 is SYDVKM. The ends were cut back, 8 bases at V and 3 bases at J, with 8 bases in the middle. The DNA of the CDR3 is TGTGCCAGCGGACAGAACAATCAGCCCCAGCATTTT. It encodes CASGQNNQPQHF.

V gene TRBV6-4 combines with J gene TRBJ1-3; D is uncertain. The CDR3 sequence is 18 residues long. Between the trimmed V and J ends, which lost 0 bases and 2 bases, there was a span of 17 bases. Germline assignment: CDR1 MRHNA and CDR2 SNTAGT. The CDR3 here is CASSDSILTAVAGNTIYF. CDR3 bases: TGTGCCAGCAGTGACTCGATCCTCACAGCGGTGGCTGGAAACACCATATATTTT.

The CDR3 protein is CASSRVQGSSGNTIYF. The DNA of the CDR3 is TGTGCCAGCAGCAGGGTTCAGGGCTCCTCTGGAAACACCATATATTTT. The chain carries TRBV11-2 and TRBJ1-3; D may be TRBD1 (5 bases). V was cut by 5 bases and J by 0 bases, with 14 bases left in between. The CDR3 is 16 residues long. CDR1 SGHAT and CDR2 FQNNGV come from the germline V gene.

The genes are TRBV2 and TRBJ2-1; 8 bases are a match to TRBD1. Trimming at V came to 5 bases and at J to 7 bases, leaving 7 bases not matched to a gene. This CDR3 has 14 residues. Germline CDR1 and CDR2: SNHLY and FYNNEI. Here the CDR3 reads CASSPDRAVNEQFF. The CDR3 coding sequence is TGTGCCAGCAGTCCGGACAGGGCGGTTAATGAGCAGTTCTTC.

This clone was seen a handful of times. The chain joins TRBV27 to TRBJ1-2; maybe TRBD1 (5 bases). CDR1 MNHEY and CDR2 SMNVEV come from the germline V gene (reference sequence). With 2 bases removed from V and 3 bases from J, the gap between germline ends came to 10 bases. This CDR3 has 14 amino acids. The CDR3 region has the DNA TGTGCCAGCAGTTTAAAGGGGAAGGACTATGGCTACACCTTC. It encodes CASSLKGKDYGYTF.

The chain is built from TRBV7-9 and TRBJ2-3; TRBD2 aligns across 11 bases. After removal of 5 bases from V and 2 bases from J, the junction contained 9 bases not matched to a gene. Germline-derived CDR1 and CDR2 are SEHNR and FQNEAQ (reference sequence). The CDR3 runs to 17 residues. The CDR3 DNA follows: TGTGCCAGCAGCATTCGACTAGCGGGAATATCCACAGATACGCAGTATTTT. Its translation: CASSIRLAGISTDTQYF.

The chain is built from TRBV5-1 and TRBJ2-3, with D unclear. The CDR3 runs 13 residues. Germline CDR1 is SGHRS and CDR2 is YFSETQ. V lost 4 bases, J lost 6 bases, and 12 bases lay in between. The CDR3 DNA follows: TGCGCCAGCAGCCCTGGTTCGGAGGATACGCAGTATTTT. It codes for CASSPGSEDTQYF.

This clone was seen a few times. The chain combines TRBV7-9 with TRBJ1-1; 8 bases align to TRBD1. The CDR3 is made up of 15 amino acids. Trimming took 4 bases from V and 4 from J; bases not matched to a gene: 8. Germline lookup yields CDR1 SEHNR and CDR2 FQNEAQ (reference sequence). The CDR3 DNA reads as TGTGCCAGCAGCTCCGTGAGGACAGGGAGCACTGAAGCTTTCTTT. Its protein product is CASSSVRTGSTEAFF.

The V gene is TRBV29-1, the J gene TRBJ2-3, with D tentatively TRBD2 (6 bases). The CDR3 is made up of 15 amino acids. The germline CDR1 and CDR2 sequences are SQVTM and ANQGSEA. V lost 7 bases and J 6 bases, leaving 23 bases between the germline ends. For the CDR3, the DNA is TGCAGCGGCGCACGGGACTCCCGCAGTACGGATACGCAGTATTTT. It yields the protein CSGARDSRSTDTQYF.

The chain recombines TRBV7-2 with TRBJ1-1; tentative D call: TRBD1 (6 bases). The CDR3 runs to 14 residues. Germline V gene sequence: CDR1 SGHTA, CDR2 FQGNSA. V lost 1 base to trimming and J lost 8 bases, with 14 bases between them. CDR3 protein: CASSLDGLQGEAFF. Written as DNA, the CDR3 is TGTGCCAGCAGCTTAGACGGCCTTCAGGGGGAAGCTTTCTTT. Filled out from reference TRBV7-2 and TRBJ1-1, the complete variable domain reads GAGVSQSPSNKVTEKGKDVELRCDPISGHTALYWYRQSLGQGLEFLIYFQGNSAPDKSGLPSDRFSAERTGGSVSTLTIQRTQQEDSAVYLCASSLDGLQGEAFFGQGTRLTVV.

The chain joins TRBV5-5 to TRBJ1-6; 7 bases line up with TRBD1. The V and J ends lost 4 bases and 10 bases, in that order; junction bases with no gene match: 8. The CDR3 is 14 amino acids. Germline-derived CDR1 and CDR2 are SGHKS and YYEKEE (reference sequence). The CDR3 here is CASSPNTGVSPLHF. The CDR3 DNA reads as TGTGCCAGCAGCCCCAACACAGGGGTGTCACCCCTCCACTTT.